This TCR beta chain was observed in a study of blood T cell repertoires in COVID-19 (dated by TCRdb to about 2020). Some background on the complete study: The collaborator samples originated in the United States, Italy and Spain and spanned the acute and convalescent phases of COVID-19. The repertoires were released in a freely available public database meant as a resource for research on the immune response to SARS-CoV-2. The material from the prospective study consisted of cDNA or gDNA derived from T cells, B-cell-depleted T cells, or PBMCs. Where HLA class I and class II types were available, the types were taken from metadata supplied by the sample provider, not from assay-based typing. The dataset comprised deeply sampled blood TCRbeta repertoires from subjects exposed to, actively infected with, or recovered from COVID-19. The samples were drawn from two sources: the first 160 participants of the ongoing ImmuneRACE study, and over 1,000 subjects contributed by 6 global collaborators. Nearly every sample came with metadata listing a de-identified subject ID, COVID-19 status, age in years and sex. General conclusions and limits of the study: The amount of clinical and demographic metadata varied by source and participant and was provided uncurated.

The germline V gene (reference sequence) specifies GTSNPN as CDR1 and SVGIG as CDR2. The trim is 1 base for V and 4 bases for J, with a gap of 10 bases between the germline ends. Spanning cysteine to phenylalanine, the CDR3 consists of 13 amino acids. Of the read, only the CDR3 DNA is kept; its 39 bases are in frame from base 1. Each collaborating institution followed its own protocols to collect whole blood in K2EDTA tubes. Collaborator samples were shipped for TCRbeta analysis as frozen whole blood, isolated PBMCs, or DNA extracted from either sample type. With respect to this clone: The antigen it recognizes is unknown. Base qualities are not at hand, and no much larger clone is one base apart.

TCRbeta CDR3 regions were amplified from genomic DNA by means of the immunoSEQ Assay, a bias-controlled multiplex PCR. Per the source publication's procedure: The number of nucleated cells in each sample was estimated by amplification of reference gene primers within the assay. To quantify the absolute abundance of each unique TCRbeta CDR3 rearrangement, sequence reads were collapsed and filtered. For each sample, productive Simpson clonality was calculated as the square root of Simpson's diversity index across productive rearrangements. The table comes from immuneACCESS by way of TCRdb, which keeps in-frame sequences with V and J called. Part of the clones is missing from these tables; in studies checked, under half for an unresolved V gene and the rest for unknown reasons. V and J calls plus clone size are reproduced from that table; the DNA served to infer D and trimming. The sample profile shows some 140,000 clones; approximately 78% of them were found once. 1.5% to 2% of the sample belongs to the ten largest clones.

The rearranged chain carries TRBV30 and TRBJ1-2; no D gene is confidently identified. The sequencing input was peripheral blood. This sequence was found in a man older than 75 with acute or convalescent COVID-19. The sequenced DNA: TGTGCCTGGAGTGCGACGGGTCCCTATGGCTACACCTTC. This is translated as CAWSATGPYGYTF.